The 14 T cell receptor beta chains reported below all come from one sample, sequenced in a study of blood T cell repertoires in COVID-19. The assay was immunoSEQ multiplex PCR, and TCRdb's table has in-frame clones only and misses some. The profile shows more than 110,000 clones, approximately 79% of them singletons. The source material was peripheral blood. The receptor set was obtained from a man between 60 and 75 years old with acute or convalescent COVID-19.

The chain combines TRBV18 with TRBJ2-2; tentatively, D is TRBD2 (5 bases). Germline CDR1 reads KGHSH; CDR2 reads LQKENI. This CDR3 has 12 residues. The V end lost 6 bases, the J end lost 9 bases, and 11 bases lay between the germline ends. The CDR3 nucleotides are TGTGCCAGCTCCGTGGGGAGTCGGGAGCTGTTTTTT. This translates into CASSVGSRELFF.

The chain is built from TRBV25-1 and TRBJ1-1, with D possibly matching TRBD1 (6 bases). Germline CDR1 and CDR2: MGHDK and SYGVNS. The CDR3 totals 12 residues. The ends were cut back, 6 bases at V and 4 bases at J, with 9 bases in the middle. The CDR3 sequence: CASSSRGTEAFF. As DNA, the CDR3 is TGTGCCAGCAGCTCCAGGGGCACTGAAGCTTTCTTT.

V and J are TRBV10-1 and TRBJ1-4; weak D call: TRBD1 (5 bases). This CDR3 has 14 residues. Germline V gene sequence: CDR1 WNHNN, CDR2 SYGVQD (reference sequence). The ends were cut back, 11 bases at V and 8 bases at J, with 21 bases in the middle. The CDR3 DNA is TGCGCCCGGGTGATACAGCTCAGGGTAGAAAAACTGTTTTTT. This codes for CARVIQLRVEKLFF.

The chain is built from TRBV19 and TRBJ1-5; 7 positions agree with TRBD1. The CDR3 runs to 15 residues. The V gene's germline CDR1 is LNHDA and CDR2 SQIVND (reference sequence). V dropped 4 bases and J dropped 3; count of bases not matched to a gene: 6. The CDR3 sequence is CASSKATGFNQPQHF. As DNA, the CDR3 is TGTGCCAGTAGTAAGGCGACAGGGTTCAATCAGCCCCAGCATTTT.

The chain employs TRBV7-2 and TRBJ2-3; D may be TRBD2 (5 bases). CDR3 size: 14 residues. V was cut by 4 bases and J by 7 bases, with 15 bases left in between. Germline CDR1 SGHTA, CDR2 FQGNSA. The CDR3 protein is CASSSGLVPNTQYF. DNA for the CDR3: TGTGCCAGCAGCTCCGGACTGGTGCCGAATACGCAGTATTTT.

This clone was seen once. The chain's CDR3 is CASSQERQGIYEQYF. CDR3 DNA: TGCGCCAGCAGCCAAGAACGACAGGGGATCTACGAGCAGTACTTC. The chain links TRBV4-1 to TRBJ2-7, with 8 bases matching TRBD1. V shed 0 bases, J shed 3 bases, and the junction held 4 bases outside the gene matches. The CDR3 length is 15 residues. CDR1 and CDR2 from the germline V gene are MGHRA and YSYEKL.

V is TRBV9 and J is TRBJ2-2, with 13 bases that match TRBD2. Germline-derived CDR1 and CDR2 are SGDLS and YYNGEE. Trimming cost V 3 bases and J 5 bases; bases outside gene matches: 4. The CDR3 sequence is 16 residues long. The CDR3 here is CASSGGLAGPTGELFF. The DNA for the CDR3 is TGTGCCAGCAGCGGGGGACTAGCGGGGCCGACCGGGGAGCTGTTTTTT.

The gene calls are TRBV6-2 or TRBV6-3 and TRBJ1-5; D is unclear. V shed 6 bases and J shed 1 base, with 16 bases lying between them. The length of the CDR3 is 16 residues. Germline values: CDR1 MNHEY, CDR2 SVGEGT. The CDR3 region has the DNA TGTGCCAGCAGCCATGGAAGAGGTGGAAGCAATCAGCCCCAGCATTTT. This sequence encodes CASSHGRGGSNQPQHF.

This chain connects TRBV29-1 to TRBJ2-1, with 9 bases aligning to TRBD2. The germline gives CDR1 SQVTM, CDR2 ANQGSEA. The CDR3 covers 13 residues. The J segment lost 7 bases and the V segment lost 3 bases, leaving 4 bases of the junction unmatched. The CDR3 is CSVDSGSGNEQFF. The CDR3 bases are TGCAGCGTTGATAGCGGGAGTGGTAATGAGCAGTTCTTC.

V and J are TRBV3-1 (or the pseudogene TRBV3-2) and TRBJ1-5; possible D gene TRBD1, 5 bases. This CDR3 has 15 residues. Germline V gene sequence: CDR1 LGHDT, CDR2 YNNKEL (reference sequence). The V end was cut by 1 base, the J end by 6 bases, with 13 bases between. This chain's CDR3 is CASSQGAGQGQPQHF. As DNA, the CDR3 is TGTGCCAGCAGCCAAGGGGCGGGGCAGGGTCAGCCCCAGCATTTT.

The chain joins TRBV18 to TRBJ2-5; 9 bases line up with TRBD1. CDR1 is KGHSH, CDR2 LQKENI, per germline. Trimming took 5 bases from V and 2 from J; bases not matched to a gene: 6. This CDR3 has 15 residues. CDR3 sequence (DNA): TGTGCCAGCTCATTACAGGGGGCGATACAAGAGACCCAGTACTTC. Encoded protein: CASSLQGAIQETQYF. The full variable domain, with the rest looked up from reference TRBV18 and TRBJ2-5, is NAGVMQNPRHLVRRRGQEARLRCSPMKGHSHVYWYRQLPEEGLKFMVYLQKENIIDESGMPKERFSAEFPKEGPSILRIQQVVRGDSAAYFCASSLQGAIQETQYFGPGTRLLVL.

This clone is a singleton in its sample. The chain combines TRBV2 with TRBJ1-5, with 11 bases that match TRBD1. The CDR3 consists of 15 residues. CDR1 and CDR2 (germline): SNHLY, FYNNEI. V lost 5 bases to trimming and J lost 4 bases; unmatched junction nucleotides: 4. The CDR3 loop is CASSPGTGGNQPQHF. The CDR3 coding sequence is TGTGCCAGCAGTCCGGGGACAGGGGGGAATCAGCCCCAGCATTTT.

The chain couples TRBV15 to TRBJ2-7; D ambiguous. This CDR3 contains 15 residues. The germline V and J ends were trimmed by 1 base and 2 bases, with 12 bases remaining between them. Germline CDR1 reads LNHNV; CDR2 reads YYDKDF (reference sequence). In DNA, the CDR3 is TGTGCCACCAGCAGAGCTGATGGCGGAACCTACGAGCAGTACTTC. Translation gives CATSRADGGTYEQYF.

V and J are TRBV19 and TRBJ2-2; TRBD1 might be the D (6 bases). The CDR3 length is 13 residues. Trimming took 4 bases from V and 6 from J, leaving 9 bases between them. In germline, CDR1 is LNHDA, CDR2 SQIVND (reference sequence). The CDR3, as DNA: TGTGCCAGTAGTACCTCAGGGGCCGGGGAGCTGTTTTTT. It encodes CASSTSGAGELFF.